Described below is a single TCR beta chain sequence and its context. In the authors' workflow: Nucleated cell counts were estimated from reference gene primer amplification. Profiled with immunoSEQ multiplex PCR; TCRdb holds only in-frame clones, not every one. V, J and clone size are taken as reported in that table, and D and trimming were inferred from the DNA itself. Of a few hundred thousand clones listed, roughly 85% are singletons. CDR1 and CDR2 from the germline V gene are SGHTA and FQGNSA. V lost 5 bases to trimming and J lost 0 bases; unmatched junction nucleotides: 13. This CDR3 is 19 amino acids long. This sample was taken from a study of blood T cell repertoires in COVID-19.

The chain combines TRBV7-2 with TRBJ2-7; 13 bases line up with TRBD2. The source material was PBMCs or T cells enriched from blood (not recorded which). This sequence originates from a woman aged 50 to 65 who had recovered from COVID-19. For the CDR3, the DNA is TGTGCCAGCAGCCCCCCCCGCCCGGGACTAGCGGGGAACTCCTACGAGCAGTACTTC. Translating gives CASSPPRPGLAGNSYEQYF.